This passage covers 24 T cell receptor beta chains from one sample sequenced in a study of response to subunit inactivated influenza vaccine. TCRdb re-derived calls from the RT-PCR reads in MiXCR, one entry per CDR3 protein. The sample lists approximately 290,000 distinct CDR3 sequences; approximately 20% were seen once. The specimen was PBMCs from blood, collected less than 22 months after vaccination. The source is a man in his fifties or sixties who received an inactivated influenza vaccine.

The gene calls are TRBV7-8 and TRBJ2-7; tentative D call: TRBD2 (6 bases). This CDR3 spans 16 amino acids. The germline V gene has CDR1 SGHVS and CDR2 FQNEAQ. Trimming pared 1 base from V and 4 bases from J, leaving 17 bases between. Here the CDR3 reads CASSLVASRESYEQYF. In DNA, the CDR3 is TGTGCCAGCAGCTTAGTCGCCTCCCGGGAGTCTTACGAGCAGTACTTC.

V and J are TRBV15 and TRBJ2-7; 7 positions agree with TRBD1. This CDR3 has 15 residues. Trimming removed 0 bases from V and 2 bases from J; junction bases left unmatched: 4. The V gene's germline CDR1 is LNHNV and CDR2 YYDKDF (reference sequence). The CDR3 DNA reads as TGTGCCACCAGCAGAGATCATGGGACAGCCTACGAGCAGTACTTC. Residues: CATSRDHGTAYEQYF. The full variable domain, completed using reference TRBV15 and TRBJ2-7, is DAMVIQNPRYQVTQFGKPVTLSCSQTLNHNVMYWYQQKSSQAPKLLFHYYDKDFNNEADTPDNFQSRRPNTSFCFLDIRSPGLGDTAMYLCATSRDHGTAYEQYFGPGTRLTVT.

In its sample, this clonotype was seen a few times. The chain links TRBV3-1 to TRBJ2-1; 8 nucleotides align to TRBD2. Unmatched junction bases numbered 11, after V lost 0 bases and J lost 1 base. CDR3 length equals 19 residues. The germline gives CDR1 LGHDT, CDR2 YNNKEL (reference sequence). The CDR3 nucleotides are TGTGCCAGCAGCCAAGACCCACCTAATAGCGGGGCGTCCTACAATGAGCAGTTCTTC. Translation: CASSQDPPNSGASYNEQFF.

The chain couples TRBV24-1 to TRBJ2-1, with TRBD1 matching 9 bases. Germline CDR1 and CDR2: KGHDR and SFDVKD. This CDR3 is 19 amino acids long. Trimming cost V 3 bases and J 5 bases; bases outside gene matches: 16. The CDR3 region has the DNA TGTGCCACCAGTGATCACTCCACAAAGGGACAGGGCCGCGACAATGAGCAGTTCTTC. It yields the protein CATSDHSTKGQGRDNEQFF.

This clonotype was picked up a small number of times. The chain has TRBV24-1 and TRBJ1-1; the D gene is possibly TRBD1 (6 bases). This CDR3 has 12 amino acids. The ends were cut back, 4 bases at V and 8 bases at J, with 10 bases in the middle. Germline-derived CDR1 and CDR2 are KGHDR and SFDVKD. The CDR3 DNA is TGTGCCACCAGTGACTTAACAGGGGAAGCTTTCTTT. This encodes CATSDLTGEAFF.

This clonotype has more than one count but fewer than ten. The V and J genes are TRBV6-1 and TRBJ2-7, with 8 bases fitting TRBD1. Per germline, CDR1 MNHNS and CDR2 SASEGT. This CDR3 has 16 amino acids. J lost 6 bases, V lost 5 bases, and 15 bases had no gene match. The CDR3 nucleotides read TGTGCCAGCAGTAGTTACAGGGGGAATCAAGCGGCCGAGCAGTACTTC. It is translated as CASSSYRGNQAAEQYF.

The chain has TRBV2 and TRBJ1-2; D gene ambiguous. This CDR3 is built from 10 residues. The germline V gene encodes CDR1 SNHLY and CDR2 FYNNEI. The germline V and J ends were trimmed by 8 bases and 6 bases, with 7 bases remaining between them. The CDR3 nucleotides are TGTGCCAGCGGACTGAATGGCTACACCTTC. Encoded protein: CASGLNGYTF.

This sequence joins TRBV28 and TRBJ2-5, with 7 nucleotides matching TRBD1. This CDR3 region has 15 residues. With 2 bases clipped from V and 2 bases from J, the junction kept 5 bases outside the gene matches. In germline, CDR1 is MDHEN, CDR2 SYDVKM. CDR3 protein: CASSLGGQSQETQYF. CDR3 nucleotide sequence: TGTGCCAGCAGTTTAGGGGGACAGTCACAAGAGACCCAGTACTTC.

V gene TRBV2 combines with J gene TRBJ2-1; D is perhaps TRBD2 (5 bases). The CDR3 is 12 amino acids. Trimming stripped 4 bases from V and 10 bases from J, with 11 bases between. Looked up from germline, CDR1 is SNHLY and CDR2 is FYNNEI. The CDR3 loop is CASSAFEREQFF. The CDR3, as DNA: TGTGCCAGCAGTGCGTTCGAGCGGGAGCAGTTCTTC. The full variable domain, completed using reference TRBV2 and TRBJ2-1, is EPEVTQTPSHQVTQMGQEVILRCVPISNHLYFYWYRQILGQKVEFLVSFYNNEISEKSEIFDDQFSVERPDGSNFTLKIRSTKLEDSAMYFCASSAFEREQFFGPGTRLTVL.

This clonotype was observed a handful of times. The rearrangement uses TRBV7-8 and TRBJ1-5; D uncertain. The CDR3 runs 13 residues. Trimming cost V 1 base and J 9 bases, with 10 bases left between them. The germline CDR1 and CDR2 sequences are SGHVS and FQNEAQ. The CDR3 DNA reads TGTGCCAGCAGCTTAGAACCTTTACGGCCCCAGCATTTT. Translation gives CASSLEPLRPQHF.

V gene TRBV4-2 combines with J gene TRBJ2-3; D may be TRBD2 (6 bases). Germline V lookup: CDR1 LGHNA, CDR2 YNFKEQ. The CDR3 sequence is 16 residues long. Trimming took off 3 bases at V and 0 bases at J, with 13 bases between the two ends. The CDR3 nucleotides read TGTGCCAGCAGCCAGATCGGGGACTCTAGCACAGATACGCAGTATTTT. Translating it yields CASSQIGDSSTDTQYF.

This clonotype has only a few counts. This sequence joins TRBV5-1 and TRBJ2-3, with no clear D. Germline V CDR1 and CDR2: SGHRS, YFSETQ. The CDR3 is 16 amino acids. Trimming cost V 0 bases and J 1 base, with 12 bases left between them. The CDR3 DNA is TGCGCCAGCAGCTTGGCCAACGCCGCCGGCACAGATACGCAGTATTTT. Residues: CASSLANAAGTDTQYF. Variable domain in full (rest from reference TRBV5-1 and TRBJ2-3): KAGVTQTPRYLIKTRGQQVTLSCSPISGHRSVSWYQQTPGQGLQFLFEYFSETQRNKGNFPGRFSGRQFSNSRSEMNVSTLELGDSALYLCASSLANAAGTDTQYFGPGTRLTVL.

The V and J genes are TRBV19 and TRBJ2-2; 11 bases are shared with TRBD2. Trimming took 5 bases from V and 7 from J; bases not matched to a gene: 6. Germline V lookup: CDR1 LNHDA, CDR2 SQIVND (reference sequence). The length of the CDR3 is 15 residues. The CDR3 reads CASSLSGRAVGELFF. CDR3 sequence (DNA): TGTGCCAGTAGTCTTAGCGGGAGGGCCGTCGGGGAGCTGTTTTTT. Complete variable domain (other parts from reference TRBV19 and TRBJ2-2): DGGITQSPKYLFRKEGQNVTLSCEQNLNHDAMYWYRQDPGQGLRLIYYSQIVNDFQKGDIAEGYSVSREKKESFPLTVTSAQKNPTAFYLCASSLSGRAVGELFFGEGSRLTVL.

The gene calls are TRBV7-9 and TRBJ2-1, with D perhaps TRBD1 (5 bases). This CDR3 has 15 residues. V gave up 7 bases and J gave up 7 bases, with 20 bases separating them. Germline-derived CDR1 and CDR2 are SEHNR and FQNEAQ (reference sequence). The CDR3 bases are TGTGCCAGCATCAAACCCCAGGGCGTCTGGAATGAGCAGTTCTTC. This translates into CASIKPQGVWNEQFF.

V gene TRBV5-1 combines with J gene TRBJ1-1; D is unclear. CDR1 and CDR2 (germline): SGHRS, YFSETQ. V gave up 5 bases and J gave up 1 base, with 9 bases separating them. CDR3 length: 13 residues. CDR3 bases: TGCGCCAGCAGACCTGACCCGAACACTGAAGCTTTCTTT. Translation gives CASRPDPNTEAFF.

In its sample, this clonotype was seen many times. The rearrangement links TRBV28 to TRBJ1-1; perhaps TRBD1 as D (6 bases). Germline V gene data show CDR1 as MDHEN and CDR2 as SYDVKM. This CDR3 comprises 15 residues. V lost 7 bases to trimming and J lost 1 base, with 16 bases between them. CDR3 in amino acids: CASIPQGWGNTEAFF. The DNA of the CDR3 is TGTGCCAGCATCCCACAGGGTTGGGGGAACACTGAAGCTTTCTTT.

This clonotype was counted a few times. The V and J genes are TRBV5-1 and TRBJ1-1, with D possibly matching TRBD1 (5 bases). The V gene lost 4 bases and the J gene lost 1 base, with 11 bases spanning the gap. The CDR3 has 14 amino acids. The germline gives CDR1 SGHRS, CDR2 YFSETQ. For the CDR3, the DNA is TGCGCCAGCAGCATGGGGGAGAGGAACACTGAAGCTTTCTTT. Protein: CASSMGERNTEAFF.

V usage is TRBV12-3 or TRBV12-4 and J usage is TRBJ2-3; a possible D gene is TRBD2 (6 bases). Trimming removed 2 bases at V and 6 bases at J, with 12 bases between. The CDR3 is 14 residues long. The CDR3 sequence: CASSLPTSPDTQYF. CDR3 DNA: TGTGCCAGCAGTTTACCCACTAGCCCGGATACGCAGTATTTT.

This sequence joins TRBV9 and TRBJ1-3; D is unresolved. The CDR3 is 15 amino acids. Germline V gene data show CDR1 as SGDLS and CDR2 as YYNGEE. The V and J ends lost 0 bases and 0 bases respectively, with 7 bases between them. The CDR3 spells CASSVEPRSGNTIYF. The CDR3 DNA is TGTGCCAGCAGCGTAGAGCCTCGCTCTGGAAACACCATATATTTT.

This clonotype was recorded many times. CDR3 DNA: TGCAGTGCTAGTCTAGGTTGGGATGGCTACACCTTC. Its translation: CSASLGWDGYTF. This rearrangement joins TRBV20-1 to TRBJ1-2; no clear D gene. The V end was cut by 3 bases, the J end by 6 bases, with 11 bases between. CDR3 length equals 12 residues. CDR1 is DFQATT, CDR2 SNEGSKA, per germline (reference sequence).

This clonotype has just a few counts. V is TRBV10-2 and J is TRBJ2-3; 7 positions match TRBD1. Germline V gene data show CDR1 as WSHSY and CDR2 as SAAADI. V was pared by 6 bases and J by 1 base, with 7 bases of the junction left unmatched. CDR3 length equals 15 residues. The CDR3, as DNA: TGCGCCAGCAGAGCCGACAGGGCCCGCACAGATACGCAGTATTTT. This gives the protein CASRADRARTDTQYF.

There are a few counts of this clonotype. V usage is TRBV6-1 and J usage is TRBJ1-5; no definite D call. Germline V gene sequence: CDR1 MNHNS, CDR2 SASEGT. This CDR3 region has 15 residues. V lost 4 bases to trimming and J lost 3 bases, with 13 bases between them. CDR3 in amino acids: CASSVRVLNNQPQHF. The CDR3 bases are TGTGCCAGCAGTGTTCGGGTCCTAAACAATCAGCCCCAGCATTTT.

This clonotype was counted only a few times. The chain is built from TRBV7-9 and TRBJ2-5, with D unclear. Trimming stripped 5 bases from V and 0 bases from J, with 13 bases between. The CDR3 is made up of 15 amino acids. CDR1 and CDR2 from the germline V gene are SEHNR and FQNEAQ (reference sequence). CDR3 sequence: CASSPPFSNQETQYF. DNA for the CDR3: TGTGCCAGCAGCCCCCCTTTCAGCAACCAAGAGACCCAGTACTTC.

The J gene is TRBJ2-5, the V gene TRBV20-1; D uncertain. The germline V gene has CDR1 DFQATT and CDR2 SNEGSKA (reference sequence). V lost 5 bases, J lost 5 bases, and 21 bases lay in between. The CDR3 loop spans 15 amino acids. CDR3 bases: TGCAGTGCTCCCTGGAAAGGCCGCAGGTGGGAGACCCAGTACTTC. Translation: CSAPWKGRRWETQYF.